The 29 T cell receptor beta chains below all came from one sample that was sequenced in a study of T cells in Graves' hyperthyroidism and ophthalmopathy. RNA transcripts served as the template for amplifying TCR beta CDR3 regions. During a first-round RT-PCR of the TCR CDR3, the HTBI primer set was used. TCRdb reanalysed the multiplex PCR reads using MiXCR and keeps one entry per CDR3 protein. The sample lists about 560,000 distinct CDR3 sequences, 13% to 15% occurring once. The sequenced material came from blood. The receptors come from a woman between 40 and 50 years old with Graves' hyperthyroidism.

There are many counts of this clonotype. The genes are TRBV18 and TRBJ1-1; D gene uncertain. The CDR3 runs to 17 residues. Trimming cost V 4 bases and J 5 bases, with 23 bases left between them. Germline V gene data show CDR1 as KGHSH and CDR2 as LQKENI. CDR3 loop: CASSRTQGPDLRTEAFF. The CDR3 DNA reads TGTGCCAGCTCACGCACCCAAGGACCTGACCTTAGGACTGAAGCTTTCTTT.

This clonotype was counted a few times. A clone one base away is much larger, so this may be a read error. The chain recombines TRBV2 with TRBJ2-1; 8 positions match TRBD1. The germline V gene has CDR1 SNHLY and CDR2 FYNNEI. After removal of 4 bases from V and 3 bases from J, the junction contained 2 bases not matched to a gene. The CDR3 is 14 residues long. The CDR3 is CASSGGQVYNEQFF. The CDR3 DNA reads TGTGCCAGCAGTGGGGGACAGGTCTACAATGAGCAGTTCTTC.

This clonotype was seen many times. The chain employs TRBV5-6 and TRBJ1-4; maybe TRBD1 (6 bases). This CDR3 contains 15 residues. The V end lost 3 bases, the J end lost 6 bases, and 15 bases lay between the germline ends. Germline V CDR1 and CDR2: SGHDT, YYEEEE. The CDR3 sequence: CASSSARGLYEKLFF. The CDR3, as DNA: TGTGCCAGCAGCTCTGCTAGGGGGTTGTATGAAAAACTGTTTTTT.

This clonotype was seen at least ten times. The chain has TRBV7-9 and TRBJ1-1; no clear D. V was trimmed by 2 bases and J by 3 bases, leaving 7 bases between them. CDR3 length: 13 residues. Germline loops: CDR1 SEHNR, CDR2 FQNEAQ (reference sequence). This chain's CDR3 is CASSLPGDTEAFF. The CDR3 DNA is TGTGCCAGCAGCTTACCTGGGGACACTGAAGCTTTCTTT.

This clonotype showed up many times. The chain has TRBV3-1 and TRBJ2-5; D is unclear. The CDR3 contains 12 residues. The germline CDR1 and CDR2 sequences are LGHDT and YNNKEL (reference sequence). V was cut by 7 bases and J by 5 bases, with 11 bases left in between. In DNA, the CDR3 is TGTGCCAGCACCCGTTTGTCGGAGACCCAGTACTTC. Residues: CASTRLSETQYF.

Ten or more counts support this clonotype. The rearrangement joins TRBV7-3 to TRBJ2-3, with 8 bases matching TRBD2. The germline V gene encodes CDR1 SGHTA and CDR2 FQGTGA. V was pared by 1 base and J by 0 bases, with 3 bases of the junction left unmatched. This CDR3 spans 16 amino acids. Here the CDR3 reads CASSLISSGSTDTQYF. CDR3 DNA: TGTGCCAGCAGCTTAATATCTAGCGGGAGCACAGATACGCAGTATTTT.

This clonotype was counted many times. The chain carries TRBV27 and TRBJ1-6, with 8 nucleotides matching TRBD1. V was pared by 3 bases and J by 7 bases, with 2 bases of the junction left unmatched. Germline assignment: CDR1 MNHEY and CDR2 SMNVEV (reference sequence). The CDR3 contains 14 residues. The CDR3 reads CASSLTGENSPLHF. The CDR3 nucleotides read TGTGCCAGCAGTTTGACAGGGGAGAATTCACCCCTCCACTTT.

This clonotype was recorded only once. The chain employs TRBV19 and TRBJ2-7; D gene unclear. Germline V gives CDR1 LNHDA, CDR2 SQIVND (reference sequence). V lost 5 bases and J lost 0, with 8 bases in between. The CDR3 is 13 amino acids. The CDR3 spells CASSHEVSYEQYF. The CDR3 DNA reads TGTGCCAGTAGTCATGAGGTCTCCTACGAGCAGTACTTC.

This clonotype was seen a handful of times. This CDR3 reads CSANGRDGGTEAFF. DNA for the CDR3: TGCAGTGCTAATGGGCGGGACGGAGGCACTGAAGCTTTCTTT. The chain employs TRBV20-1 and TRBJ1-1; D is possibly TRBD1 (5 bases). CDR1 is DFQATT and CDR2 is SNEGSKA in the germline V gene (reference sequence). Deletions cut 4 bases from V and 4 bases from J, with 16 bases between. The CDR3 has 14 amino acids.

This clonotype was recorded many times. This chain uses TRBV6-2 or TRBV6-3 with TRBJ1-5, with 7 nucleotides matching TRBD1. J was trimmed by 0 bases and V by 5 bases; bases with no gene match: 7. From germline, CDR1 is MNHEY and CDR2 SVGEGT. The CDR3 totals 16 residues. CDR3 protein: CASSPQGSTSNQPQHF. CDR3 in DNA: TGTGCCAGCAGTCCACAGGGGTCGACTAGCAATCAGCCCCAGCATTTT.

This chain links TRBV10-3 with TRBJ1-6; TRBD1 agrees at 9 bases. This CDR3 spans 14 amino acids. Trimming removed 6 bases from V and 5 bases from J; junction bases left unmatched: 2. Per the germline V gene, CDR1 is ENHRY and CDR2 is SYGVKD. CDR3 coding DNA: TGTGCCATCAGGGGACAGGGAGATAATTCACCCCTCCACTTT. It translates to CAIRGQGDNSPLHF.

In its sample, this clonotype was seen a few times. CDR3 protein: CASSLSGLGSSYEQYF. DNA of the CDR3: TGTGCCAGCAGTTTGTCAGGGCTGGGGAGCTCCTACGAGCAGTACTTC. The V and J genes are TRBV12-3 or TRBV12-4 and TRBJ2-7, with D perhaps given as TRBD1 or TRBD2 (5 bases each). V lost 3 bases to trimming and J lost 0 bases, with 15 bases between them. CDR3 size: 16 residues.

This clonotype turned up a few times. A read error may be the cause here, since a much bigger clone is one base away. The J gene is TRBJ2-5, the V gene TRBV28; 11 nucleotides align to TRBD2. J lost 9 bases, V lost 3 bases, and 9 bases had no gene match. Germline loops: CDR1 MDHEN, CDR2 SYDVKM. The CDR3 has 15 residues. In DNA form, the CDR3 reads TGTGCCAGCAGTTTTGCTAGCGGGAGGTACGAGGCCCAGTACTTC. This sequence encodes CASSFASGRYEAQYF.

This clonotype was observed many times. The V call is TRBV20-1, the J call TRBJ1-2; possibly TRBD1 for D (6 bases). The CDR3 totals 14 residues. The germline V gene encodes CDR1 DFQATT and CDR2 SNEGSKA (reference sequence). V was shortened by 5 bases and J by 7 bases, with 20 bases between the two germline ends. The CDR3 sequence is CSALRGVGSGGYTF. As DNA, the CDR3 is TGCAGTGCTCTGAGGGGGGTCGGATCGGGTGGCTACACCTTC.

Many counts were recorded for this clonotype. The chain uses TRBV11-2 and TRBJ1-1; 10 bases fit TRBD1. This CDR3 comprises 12 residues. Germline V gene sequence: CDR1 SGHAT, CDR2 FQNNGV. V shed 5 bases, J shed 12 bases, and the junction held 6 bases outside the gene matches. The CDR3 bases are TGTGCCAGCAGCAACCGGGACAGGGGTACTTTCTTT. This encodes CASSNRDRGTFF. Full variable domain (rest looked up from reference TRBV11-2 and TRBJ1-1): EAGVAQSPRYKIIEKRQSVAFWCNPISGHATLYWYQQILGQGPKLLIQFQNNGVVDDSQLPKDRFSAERLKGVDSTLKIQPAKLEDSAVYLCASSNRDRGTFFGQGTRLTVV.

This clonotype was seen at least ten times. The genes are TRBV28 and TRBJ2-5, with D unclear. V gave up 3 bases and J gave up 7 bases, with 9 bases separating them. This CDR3 has 12 amino acids. In germline, CDR1 is MDHEN, CDR2 SYDVKM. DNA of the CDR3: TGTGCCAGCAGTTTGTCGGCGTCGACCCAGTACTTC. This gives the protein CASSLSASTQYF.

This clonotype came up a few times. The chain links TRBV4-1 to TRBJ2-7; D not certain. The CDR3 is 16 residues long. Trimming shortened V by 0 bases and J by 5 bases, and 17 bases separated the two germline ends. Germline V gene lookup returns CDR1 MGHRA and CDR2 YSYEKL. CDR3 DNA: TGCGCCAGCAGCCAAGATCACCGGCAGATTCGGGACGAGCAGTACTTC. Encoded protein: CASSQDHRQIRDEQYF.

This clonotype was found many times. The chain couples TRBV28 to TRBJ1-5; D is ambiguous. This CDR3 spans 12 amino acids. Germline assignment: CDR1 MDHEN and CDR2 SYDVKM. V was pared by 5 bases and J by 11 bases, with 13 bases between. The DNA for the CDR3 is TGTGCCAGCAGTGTCCTTTATATGACCCAGCATTTT. As protein: CASSVLYMTQHF.

This clonotype was seen many times. The CDR3 protein is CASSTFSGTIHNEQFF. In DNA, the CDR3 is TGTGCCAGCAGTACCTTCTCCGGGACTATCCACAATGAGCAGTTCTTC. This sequence joins TRBV28 and TRBJ2-1, with 7 bases that match TRBD2. Trimming cost V 5 bases and J 5 bases; bases outside gene matches: 12. From germline, CDR1 is MDHEN and CDR2 SYDVKM. The CDR3 has 16 residues.

Only a few counts were recorded for this clonotype. V gene TRBV20-1 combines with J gene TRBJ1-4, with 7 bases aligning to TRBD1. The CDR3 covers 15 residues. Germline values: CDR1 DFQATT, CDR2 SNEGSKA (reference sequence). The V segment lost 1 base and the J segment 5 bases; nucleotides outside the gene matches: 7. CDR3: CSARVLTGLNEKLFF. In nucleotides, the CDR3 is TGCAGTGCTAGAGTTCTGACAGGGCTAAATGAAAAACTGTTTTTT.

This clonotype was found many times. The V gene is TRBV20-1, the J gene TRBJ2-1; D perhaps matches TRBD1 (6 bases). The CDR3 has 14 residues. The V and J ends lost 3 bases and 3 bases respectively, with 12 bases between them. Germline V gene lookup returns CDR1 DFQATT and CDR2 SNEGSKA (reference sequence). The chain's CDR3 is CSASLTGIYNEQFF. In DNA form, the CDR3 reads TGCAGTGCTAGCCTAACAGGGATCTACAATGAGCAGTTCTTC.

The rearrangement joins TRBV4-2 to TRBJ2-1; no reliable D call. The CDR3 runs to 15 residues. CDR1 and CDR2 from the germline V gene are LGHNA and YNFKEQ. Trimming took off 4 bases at V and 1 base at J, with 11 bases between the two ends. CDR3 DNA: TGTGCCAGCAGCCGAGAAAGACCGTCCTACAATGAGCAGTTCTTC. It codes for CASSRERPSYNEQFF.

This clonotype was recorded a few times. The rearrangement links TRBV20-1 to TRBJ2-3; TRBD2 matches 8 bases. Germline CDR1 and CDR2: DFQATT and SNEGSKA (reference sequence). The CDR3 consists of 14 residues. Losses at the gene ends were 6 bases for V and 1 base for J; bases not matched to a gene: 6. The DNA for the CDR3 is TGCAGTGCCATTCCAGCGGGAGGCACAGATACGCAGTATTTT. It encodes CSAIPAGGTDTQYF.

This clonotype was found a few times. This chain uses TRBV7-9 with TRBJ1-5, with unresolved D. Germline CDR1 is SEHNR and CDR2 is FQNEAQ (reference sequence). V dropped 3 bases and J dropped 7 bases, with 7 bases sitting between them. There are 12 residues in the CDR3. CDR3 bases: TGTGCCAGCAGCTTCCGGGAACAGCCCCAGCATTTT. This gives the protein CASSFREQPQHF.

This clonotype was recorded a few times. The CDR3 spells CASSQEGRQKQFF. The CDR3, as DNA: TGTGCCAGCAGCCAAGAAGGAAGGCAGAAGCAGTTCTTC. V usage is TRBV7-8 and J usage is TRBJ2-1; D ambiguous. This CDR3 contains 13 residues. CDR1 and CDR2 (germline): SGHVS, FQNEAQ. Trimming pared 5 bases from V and 11 bases from J, leaving 16 bases between.

This clonotype was observed many times. V usage is TRBV7-9 and J usage is TRBJ2-7, with a possible D match to TRBD1 (6 bases). V was clipped by 5 bases and J by 7 bases, with 15 bases between them. CDR3 length equals 13 residues. Germline loops: CDR1 SEHNR, CDR2 FQNEAQ (reference sequence). CDR3 nucleotides: TGTGCCAGCAGCCTCCGGGACACCGCGGAGCAGTACTTC. Residues: CASSLRDTAEQYF.

In its sample, this clonotype was seen many times. The chain combines TRBV27 with TRBJ2-5, with 10 bases identical to TRBD1. The CDR3 runs 15 residues. Unmatched junction bases numbered 11, after V lost 8 bases and J lost 5 bases. Germline CDR1 MNHEY, CDR2 SMNVEV (reference sequence). This chain's CDR3 is CASYQSGQGMETQYF. As DNA, the CDR3 is TGTGCCAGCTACCAATCGGGACAGGGGATGGAGACCCAGTACTTC.

This chain links TRBV6-1 with TRBJ2-3; 7 nucleotides line up with TRBD1. Germline CDR1 reads MNHNS; CDR2 reads SASEGT. The CDR3 loop spans 15 amino acids. The J segment lost 0 bases and the V segment lost 7 bases, leaving 7 bases of the junction unmatched. In DNA form, the CDR3 reads TGTGCCAGCACGCCGGGACAGCTTAGCACAGATACGCAGTATTTT. The encoded protein is CASTPGQLSTDTQYF.

At least ten counts were recorded for this clonotype. This rearrangement joins TRBV5-6 to TRBJ2-7; 8 nucleotides align to TRBD2. CDR3 size: 15 residues. Germline V lookup: CDR1 SGHDT, CDR2 YYEEEE. The V segment lost 0 bases and the J segment 2 bases; nucleotides outside the gene matches: 4. The CDR3 nucleotides are TGTGCCAGCAGCTTGGGACTAGCGAGTACCTACGAGCAGTACTTC. Translated: CASSLGLASTYEQYF.